The 28 T cell receptor beta chains below come from one sample, sequenced in a study of vaccination and CD4 T cells after COVID-19. These receptors have no identified antigens. Treatment defined: approximately 9-day PBMC culture with coronavirus spike peptide pools or control peptides (ViraFEST assay). With the Oncomine TCR Beta short-read assay, DNA from cultured CD4+ T cells was sequenced. TCRdb re-called the PCR reads with MiXCR, one entry per CDR3 protein. Altogether approximately 15,000 distinct CDR3 sequences are present, about half being singletons, with the ten largest covering 13%. The source material was CD4+ T cells from blood, cultured in vitro. Source of these receptors: a human donor who had recovered from COVID-19.

The chain links TRBV7-8 to TRBJ1-1; 7 positions agree with TRBD1. Germline CDR1 reads SGHVS; CDR2 reads FQNEAQ. This CDR3 has 15 amino acids. Trimming took 6 bases from V and 6 from J; bases not matched to a gene: 13. Here the CDR3 reads CASRLEAGGHPEAFF. The CDR3 DNA sequence: TGTGCCAGCAGACTCGAGGCAGGGGGACACCCTGAAGCTTTCTTT.

CDR3 protein: CASRRGRQGAWAGELFF. In nucleotides, the CDR3 is TGTGCCAGCAGACGAGGACGACAGGGGGCATGGGCCGGGGAGCTGTTTTTT. V is TRBV12-3 or TRBV12-4 and J is TRBJ2-2; 10 nucleotides agree with TRBD1. Unmatched junction bases numbered 13, after V lost 6 bases and J lost 6 bases. CDR3 length: 17 amino acids.

V gene TRBV11-2 combines with J gene TRBJ1-5; D not resolved. Germline V lookup: CDR1 SGHAT, CDR2 FQNNGV. Trimming stripped 0 bases from V and 7 bases from J, with 10 bases between. This CDR3 has 14 residues. The CDR3, as DNA: TGTGCCAGCAGCTTAGACGGGCCCAACCAGCCCCAGCATTTT. The encoded protein is CASSLDGPNQPQHF.

This clonotype was detected only a few times. The gene calls are TRBV20-1 and TRBJ2-1; 9 bases agree with TRBD2. CDR1 and CDR2 (germline): DFQATT, SNEGSKA (reference sequence). The V segment lost 1 base and the J segment 9 bases; nucleotides outside the gene matches: 7. The CDR3 spans 14 residues. The CDR3 region has the DNA TGCAGTGCTAGAGGGGGACTAGCCATCAGTGAGCAGTTCTTC. Its protein is CSARGGLAISEQFF.

The J gene is TRBJ2-7, the V gene TRBV28, with 8 bases aligning to TRBD1. The CDR3 totals 16 residues. Germline CDR1 MDHEN, CDR2 SYDVKM. The J segment lost 0 bases and the V segment lost 6 bases, leaving 10 bases of the junction unmatched. In nucleotides, the CDR3 is TGTGCCAGCAGGGCCCCGGGACAGGTAACCTCCTACGAGCAGTACTTC. This translates into CASRAPGQVTSYEQYF.

The gene calls are TRBV6-1 and TRBJ1-2; D is unclear. Germline V gives CDR1 MNHNS, CDR2 SASEGT. Trimming removed 5 bases at V and 4 bases at J, with 11 bases between. The CDR3 is made up of 13 amino acids. The CDR3 DNA sequence: TGTGCCAGCAGTCGCGTAGACCTCTATGGCTACACCTTC. It specifies CASSRVDLYGYTF.

This clonotype was observed a handful of times. V usage is TRBV7-2 and J usage is TRBJ1-6; no clear D. This CDR3 contains 14 residues. Germline assignment: CDR1 SGHTA and CDR2 FQGNSA. V was trimmed by 7 bases and J by 7 bases, leaving 14 bases between them. CDR3: CASNMVGLNSPLHF. The CDR3 DNA follows: TGTGCCAGCAACATGGTAGGGCTGAATTCACCCCTCCACTTT.

The chain's CDR3 is CASGGAPGEADGYTF. The CDR3 bases are TGTGCCAGCGGAGGGGCCCCAGGGGAGGCGGATGGCTACACCTTC. The chain is built from TRBV7-9 and TRBJ1-2; D perhaps matches TRBD1 (6 bases). The CDR3 consists of 15 residues. V was clipped by 8 bases and J by 6 bases, with 22 bases between them. Germline CDR1 and CDR2: SEHNR and FQNEAQ (reference sequence).

This clonotype was found once. The gene calls are TRBV11-3 and TRBJ2-7; D unclear. Germline CDR1 is SGHNT and CDR2 is YENEEA. CDR3 length equals 12 residues. V was cut by 5 bases and J by 5 bases, with 10 bases left in between. Here the CDR3 DNA reads TGTGCCAGCAGCCTGGCCCTACACGAGCAGTACTTC. Its protein is CASSLALHEQYF.

With regard to this clonotype: Germline is not matched at one junction end, which may reflect a read error. The genes are TRBV19 and TRBJ1-2; 8 bases align to TRBD1. Per germline, CDR1 LNHDA and CDR2 SQIVND (reference sequence). The CDR3 loop spans 14 amino acids. CDR3 sequence reads: CTSTKGDRYYGYTF. The CDR3 region has the DNA TGTACCAGTACGAAGGGGGACAGGTACTATGGCTACACCTTC.

This chain uses TRBV24-1 with TRBJ2-3; 9 bases are a match to TRBD1. V was clipped by 5 bases and J by 7 bases; unmatched bases: 9. This CDR3 contains 15 residues. The V gene's germline CDR1 is KGHDR and CDR2 SFDVKD. CDR3 amino acids: CATSAGTGNVNTQYF. CDR3 bases: TGTGCCACCAGTGCTGGGACAGGGAACGTAAATACGCAGTATTTT.

The genes are TRBV28 and TRBJ2-2; D perhaps matches TRBD1 (6 bases). Trimming shortened V by 6 bases and J by 2 bases, and 13 bases separated the two germline ends. In germline, CDR1 is MDHEN, CDR2 SYDVKM. This CDR3 region has 15 residues. As DNA, the CDR3 is TGTGCCAGCAGACTACGGACAGACAACACCGGGGAGCTGTTTTTT. Its protein is CASRLRTDNTGELFF.

The V gene is TRBV6-2 or TRBV6-3, the J gene TRBJ1-1; TRBD1 agrees at 11 bases. There are 16 residues in the CDR3. With V trimmed by 6 bases and J by 4 bases, 10 bases remained unmatched. Germline V gene sequence: CDR1 MNHEY, CDR2 SVGEGT. CDR3 coding DNA: TGTGCCAGCAGGGATCCCAGGGGGACAGGGGGCACTGAAGCTTTCTTT. As protein: CASRDPRGTGGTEAFF.

The rearrangement links TRBV6-5 to TRBJ2-7; 7 bases line up with TRBD1. The CDR3 covers 15 residues. V was pared by 4 bases and J by 2 bases, with 8 bases of the junction left unmatched. From germline, CDR1 is MNHEY and CDR2 SVGAGI. The CDR3 protein is CASSSGQTSTYEQYF. Here the CDR3 DNA reads TGTGCCAGCAGTTCGGGACAGACCTCGACCTACGAGCAGTACTTC.

This clonotype was counted only a few times. Germline is not matched at one junction end, which may reflect a read error. V usage is TRBV5-1 and J usage is TRBJ1-2, with 7 nucleotides matching TRBD1. The CDR3 runs 13 residues. Germline V gene data show CDR1 as SGHRS and CDR2 as YFSETQ. This CDR3 reads CASSLFAGLGQSF. As DNA, the CDR3 is TGCGCCAGCAGCTTGTTCGCTGGGCTGGGACAGTCCTTC.

The rearrangement joins TRBV7-2 to TRBJ1-2; D perhaps matches TRBD1 (5 bases). This CDR3 is built from 15 residues. Germline V gene sequence: CDR1 SGHTA, CDR2 FQGNSA. The ends were cut back, 2 bases at V and 6 bases at J, with 16 bases in the middle. In nucleotides, the CDR3 is TGTGCCAGCAGCTTACTAACCCGGGACGGCGATGGCTACACCTTC. Its protein product is CASSLLTRDGDGYTF.

The chain carries TRBV20-1 and TRBJ1-2, with 7 bases lining up with TRBD1. With V trimmed by 3 bases and J by 2 bases, 6 bases remained unmatched. Germline loops: CDR1 DFQATT, CDR2 SNEGSKA (reference sequence). This CDR3 has 14 residues. The CDR3 spells CSASFQGGNYGYTF. The CDR3, as DNA: TGCAGTGCTAGCTTCCAGGGGGGGAACTATGGCTACACCTTC.

V gene TRBV19 combines with J gene TRBJ2-2, with 8 bases matching TRBD1. The germline V gene has CDR1 LNHDA and CDR2 SQIVND (reference sequence). J lost 7 bases, V lost 6 bases, and 7 bases had no gene match. CDR3 size: 14 residues. CDR3 DNA sequence: TGTGCCAGTAGGGCCGGACAGGGTGTCGGGGAGCTGTTTTTT. Translating it yields CASRAGQGVGELFF.

The chain combines TRBV6-2 or TRBV6-3 with TRBJ2-7; D remains unclear. V shed 4 bases and J shed 5 bases, with 9 bases lying between them. This CDR3 is built from 12 residues. Looked up from germline, CDR1 is MNHEY and CDR2 is SVGEGT. In nucleotides, the CDR3 is TGTGCCAGCAGTTCCGTACATGACGAGCAGTACTTC. Its protein is CASSSVHDEQYF.

A few counts support this clonotype. The chain is built from TRBV2 and TRBJ2-3, with D perhaps matching TRBD1 (5 bases). From germline, CDR1 is SNHLY and CDR2 FYNNEI. The V and J ends lost 6 bases and 5 bases respectively, with 9 bases between them. CDR3 size: 12 residues. CDR3 nucleotides: TGTGCCAGCAGACGTCAGGGAGATACGCAGTATTTT. Translating gives CASRRQGDTQYF.

The chain has TRBV7-9 and TRBJ2-7; D is possibly TRBD2 (6 bases). Germline V gene lookup returns CDR1 SEHNR and CDR2 FQNEAQ (reference sequence). Trimming stripped 1 base from V and 7 bases from J, with 20 bases between. The CDR3 extends over 16 amino acids. CDR3 sequence reads: CASSLVRPSAIPEQYF. The CDR3 nucleotides read TGTGCCAGCAGCTTAGTACGTCCTAGCGCTATCCCGGAGCAGTACTTC.

The genes are TRBV6-1 and TRBJ1-4; D call uncertain. The V end lost 11 bases, the J end lost 3 bases, and 16 bases lay between the germline ends. This CDR3 contains 14 residues. The germline CDR1 and CDR2 sequences are MNHNS and SASEGT. CDR3 nucleotides: TGTGCCTGCCGACGGGCAGGTTCTAATGAAAAACTGTTTTTT. It yields the protein CACRRAGSNEKLFF.

The V call is TRBV7-2, the J call TRBJ2-3, with a weak D call TRBD2 (6 bases). Per the germline V gene, CDR1 is SGHTA and CDR2 is FQGNSA. V was trimmed by 4 bases and J by 1 base, leaving 15 bases between them. The CDR3 contains 16 residues. CDR3 bases: TGTGCCAGCAGCTATGATTTGGCTAGCGGCACAGATACGCAGTATTTT. Encoded protein: CASSYDLASGTDTQYF.

This clonotype occurred a few times. The chain carries TRBV20-1 and TRBJ1-1; D remains unclear. V lost 3 bases to trimming and J lost 8 bases, with 7 bases between them. Germline values: CDR1 DFQATT, CDR2 SNEGSKA (reference sequence). The CDR3 runs 10 residues. This CDR3 is CSARSTEAFF. CDR3 sequence (DNA): TGCAGTGCTAGGTCCACGGAAGCTTTCTTT.

V and J are TRBV11-3 and TRBJ2-2; TRBD2 is a possible D gene (6 bases). V was trimmed by 1 base and J by 5 bases, leaving 8 bases between them. Germline V gene sequence: CDR1 SGHNT, CDR2 YENEEA. The CDR3 loop spans 14 amino acids. The CDR3 region has the DNA TGTGCCAGCAGCTTAGGGGCGGGAACCGGGGAGCTGTTTTTT. Protein product: CASSLGAGTGELFF.

This chain uses TRBV28 with TRBJ1-5; 12 positions match TRBD1. J gave up 4 bases and V 6 bases, and 4 bases lay outside the gene matches. CDR3 length: 15 amino acids. Germline assignment: CDR1 MDHEN and CDR2 SYDVKM. The CDR3 sequence: CASRGQGARNQPQHF. CDR3 DNA: TGTGCCAGCAGGGGACAGGGGGCACGGAATCAGCCCCAGCATTTT.

The V and J genes are TRBV20-1 and TRBJ1-1, with D perhaps TRBD1 (6 bases). The germline CDR1 and CDR2 sequences are DFQATT and SNEGSKA (reference sequence). The CDR3 is 14 amino acids. The germline V and J ends were trimmed by 5 bases and 5 bases, with 18 bases remaining between them. The CDR3 reads CSAPRAGVRTEAFF. CDR3 nucleotides: TGCAGTGCTCCTCGAGCAGGGGTGAGAACTGAAGCTTTCTTT.

This clonotype was counted between two and nine times. J is TRBJ1-1 and V is TRBV30; D may be TRBD1 (5 bases). Deletions cut 0 bases from V and 6 bases from J, with 8 bases between. The CDR3 has 12 amino acids. Looked up from germline, CDR1 is GTSNPN and CDR2 is SVGIG (reference sequence). CDR3 DNA sequence: TGTGCCTGGAGTGTACGGGGCGCTGAAGCTTTCTTT. Residues: CAWSVRGAEAFF.